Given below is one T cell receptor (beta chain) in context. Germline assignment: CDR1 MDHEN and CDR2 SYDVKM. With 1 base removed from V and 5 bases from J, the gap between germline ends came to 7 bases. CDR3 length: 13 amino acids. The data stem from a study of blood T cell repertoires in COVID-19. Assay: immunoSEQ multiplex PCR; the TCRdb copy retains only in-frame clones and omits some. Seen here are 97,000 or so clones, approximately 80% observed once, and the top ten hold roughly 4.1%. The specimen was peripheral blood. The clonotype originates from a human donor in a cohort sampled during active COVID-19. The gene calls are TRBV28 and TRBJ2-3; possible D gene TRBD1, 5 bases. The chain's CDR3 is CASSLSGKDTQYF. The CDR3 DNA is TGTGCCAGCAGTTTATCAGGGAAAGATACGCAGTATTTT.